The rows below give T cell receptor beta chains drawn from one sample of a study of T-cell reconstitution after alpha-beta-depleted transplantation in children. TCRdb re-called the PCR reads through MiXCR, storing one row per CDR3 protein. The data show 230,000 or so distinct CDR3 sequences, about 12% seen once. The sample here was PBMCs from the stem cell graft donor, taken from the stem cell graft. All receptors derive from a human donor who donated a stem cell graft to a child with acute lymphoblastic leukemia. Each CDR3 is given with its conserved first and last residue. The D gene is left open where the match is weak. The size of a clone is reported for some rows only, either as once, few or many, or as a class for expanded clones.

>few|TRBD1|TRBJ2-3|TRBV5-1
CASSRRGQGYTDTQYF
TGCGCCAGTTCGCGACGGGGACAGGGTTATACAGATACGCAGTATTTT
>few|-|TRBJ2-2|TRBV4-3
CASSQPGGFDTGELFF
TGCGCCAGCAGCCAACCCGGGGGATTTGACACCGGGGAGCTGTTTTTT
>many|-|TRBJ2-2|TRBV5-1
CASSTPGELFF
TGCGCCAGCAGCACCCCCGGGGAGCTGTTTTTT
>many|-|TRBJ2-3|TRBV20-1
CSANPVDTQYF
TGCAGTGCTAATCCCGTAGATACGCAGTATTTT
>many|-|TRBJ2-5|TRBV20-1
CSARDSQETQYF
TGCAGTGCTAGGGACTCTCAAGAGACCCAGTACTTC
>-|-|TRBJ2-7|TRBV19
CSSSIGRNEQYF
TGTTCCAGTAGTATTGGGAGGAACGAGCAGTACTTC
>many|TRBD1|TRBJ2-1|TRBV6-1
CAIDRGLSEQFF
TGTGCCATAGACAGGGGGCTGAGTGAGCAGTTCTTC
>many|TRBD2|TRBJ2-5|TRBV3-1
CASSQGGGAKGETQYF
TGTGCCAGCAGCCAAGGCGGGGGGGCGAAGGGGGAGACCCAGTACTTC
>many|-|TRBJ2-1|TRBV3-1
CASSQERVKSSYNEQFF
TGTGCCAGCAGCCAAGAAAGGGTGAAAAGCTCCTACAATGAGCAGTTCTTC
>many|TRBD1|TRBJ1-4|TRBV7-2
CASSPNKGTGERKLFF
TGTGCCAGCAGCCCAAACAAGGGGACAGGGGAAAGGAAACTGTTTTTT
>many|-|TRBJ1-1|TRBV6-2/TRBV6-3
CASSSPGMGWTEAFF
TGTGCCAGCAGTTCCCCAGGGATGGGTTGGACTGAAGCTTTCTTT
>many|-|TRBJ2-5|TRBV9
CASSVLPYQETQYF
TGTGCCAGCAGCGTATTACCGTACCAAGAGACCCAGTACTTC
>many|-|TRBJ1-5|TRBV9
CASSVDSYNQPQHF
TGTGCCAGCAGCGTAGATAGTTACAATCAGCCCCAGCATTTT
>many|-|TRBJ1-1|TRBV19
CASNGNRNTEAFF
TGTGCCAGTAATGGGAACCGGAACACTGAAGCTTTCTTT
>many|TRBD2|TRBJ2-5|TRBV20-1
CSARSVAGGNQETQYF
TGCAGTGCTAGATCGGTAGCGGGCGGCAACCAAGAGACCCAGTACTTC
>many|-|TRBJ2-6|TRBV9
CASSVSQTPRQVSSGANVLTF
TGTGCCAGCAGCGTTTCCCAGACTCCGCGACAGGTCAGCTCTGGGGCCAACGTCCTGACTTTC
>few|-|TRBJ1-1|TRBV7-9
CASSNRRTKWDTEAFF
TGTGCCAGCAGCAATCGCCGCACGAAATGGGACACTGAAGCTTTCTTT
>many|-|TRBJ2-7|TRBV20-1
CSARDKGAQDYEQYF
TGCAGTGCTAGAGATAAAGGGGCCCAGGACTACGAGCAGTACTTC
>many|-|TRBJ1-5|TRBV28
CASSLSGPNQPQHF
TGTGCCAGCAGTTTATCAGGTCCCAATCAGCCCCAGCATTTT
>many|-|TRBJ1-5|TRBV7-2
CASSLGAGSGQPQHF
TGTGCCAGCAGCTTAGGGGCAGGTAGCGGTCAGCCCCAGCATTTT
>many|-|TRBJ2-1|TRBV12-3/TRBV12-4
CASRLHEQFF
TGTGCCAGCCGACTCCATGAGCAGTTCTTC
>many|TRBD2|TRBJ2-3|TRBV2
CASRGTSGRERDTQYF
TGTGCCAGCAGGGGGACTAGCGGGCGTGAGAGAGATACGCAGTATTTT
>many|-|TRBJ2-3|TRBV12-3/TRBV12-4
CASSLAGSGPDTQYF
TGTGCCAGCAGTTTAGCCGGGAGTGGTCCAGATACGCAGTATTTT
>few|TRBD1|TRBJ2-7|TRBV20-1
CSASQQGYEQYF
TGCAGTGCGAGCCAACAGGGGTACGAGCAGTACTTC
>few|TRBD2|TRBJ2-1|TRBV18
CASSTLAGGDNEQFF
TGTGCCAGCTCGACACTAGCGGGAGGGGACAATGAGCAGTTCTTC
>-|TRBD1|TRBJ2-7|TRBV6-1
CASSDLEGQVSYEQYF
TGTGCCAGCAGTGATTTAGAAGGACAGGTTTCCTACGAGCAGTACTTC
>-|-|TRBJ1-2|TRBV20-1
CSAGGQPNYGYTF
TGCAGTGCCGGCGGACAGCCGAACTATGGCTACACCTTC
>-|-|TRBJ2-2|TRBV5-1
CASSFTLANPGELFF
TGCGCCAGCAGCTTTACTCTCGCGAACCCCGGGGAGCTGTTTTTT
>many|-|TRBJ2-2|TRBV6-5
CASSYVIMNTGELFF
TGTGCCAGCAGTTACGTGATCATGAACACCGGGGAGCTGTTTTTT
>many|-|TRBJ1-2|TRBV5-1
CASSRDTVDGGYTF
TGCGCCAGCAGCAGGGACACGGTGGACGGTGGCTACACCTTC
>-|-|TRBJ2-3|TRBV24-1
CATSDFDSTDTQYF
TGTGCCACCAGTGATTTCGACTCCACAGATACGCAGTATTTT
>many|-|TRBJ2-5|TRBV9
CASSPGPRETQYF
TGTGCCAGCAGCCCCGGACCGCGGGAGACCCAGTACTTC
>many|-|TRBJ2-2|TRBV5-1
CASSLVLNTGELFF
TGCGCCAGCAGCTTGGTACTGAACACCGGGGAGCTGTTTTTT
>many|-|TRBJ1-4|TRBV7-8
CASAARSSAEKLFF
TGTGCCAGCGCCGCGCGTTCTTCAGCTGAAAAACTGTTTTTT
>many|-|TRBJ2-2|TRBV4-3
CASSQDRVGRELFF
TGCGCCAGCAGCCAAGATAGGGTAGGCCGGGAGCTGTTTTTT